Presented here are 27 T cell receptor beta chains from one specimen sequenced in a study of metastatic and nonmetastatic thyroid tumors (dated by TCRdb to about 2020). Library preparation employed PCR. Sequencing relied on an Illumina HiSeq 4000. The public sequencing data were trimmed at Q25 with fastp and processed into clonotypes with MiXCR by TCRdb, which kept only in-frame beta chains. In all, the sample holds roughly 19,000 clones, and roughly 22% of those were seen once. More than 9% of the sample comes from the top ten. No patient had received any treatment before thyroid surgery. The source material was tumor tissue. These receptors came from a male donor with papillary thyroid cancer or a benign thyroid nodule (not recorded which). Some clones in this sample may be carry-over from other donors' samples.

This clone was counted many times. The chain has TRBV4-2 and TRBJ2-5, with TRBD2 identical over 9 bases. The germline V gene encodes CDR1 LGHNA and CDR2 YNFKEQ. With V trimmed by 0 bases and J by 5 bases, 13 bases remained unmatched. The CDR3 has 18 residues. This CDR3 reads CASSQDLSGGRAVETQYF. The CDR3 DNA reads as TGTGCCAGCAGCCAAGACCTTTCCGGCGGGAGGGCTGTCGAGACCCAGTACTTC.

This chain uses TRBV19 with TRBJ1-2; no clear D. CDR3 size: 14 residues. CDR1 and CDR2 (germline): LNHDA, SQIVND (reference sequence). Trimming cost V 9 bases and J 5 bases, with 19 bases left between them. This CDR3 is CASTAMGPTYGYTF. The CDR3 bases are TGTGCCAGCACCGCGATGGGCCCCACATATGGCTACACCTTC.

The chain has TRBV20-1 and TRBJ1-1; TRBD1 matches at 7 bases. V gave up 6 bases and J gave up 2 bases; unmatched junction bases: 3. Germline-derived CDR1 and CDR2 are DFQATT and SNEGSKA (reference sequence). This CDR3 is 12 amino acids long. CDR3 in DNA: TGCAGTGCCGGGACAGCTAACACTGAAGCTTTCTTT. Encoded protein: CSAGTANTEAFF.

The sample holds many counts of this clone. This chain connects TRBV11-2 to TRBJ2-3; no clear D. Germline lookup yields CDR1 SGHAT and CDR2 FQNNGV. The CDR3 length is 14 residues. V was pared by 0 bases and J by 4 bases, with 8 bases between. The CDR3 region has the DNA TGTGCCAGCAGCTTAGACCGATGGGCAGATACGCAGTATTTT. It encodes CASSLDRWADTQYF.

CDR3 region: CASSFLLFMGQGYGYTF. CDR3 DNA sequence: TGTGCCAGCAGCTTCCTACTGTTTATGGGGCAGGGGTATGGCTACACCTTC. The V call is TRBV7-8, the J call TRBJ1-2, with D perhaps matching TRBD1 (6 bases). This CDR3 region has 17 residues. V lost 3 bases to trimming and J lost 5 bases, with 22 bases between them. The germline V gene encodes CDR1 SGHVS and CDR2 FQNEAQ.

This clone appeared many times. The same CDR3 also results from other DNA sequences found in this sample. The gene calls are TRBV14 and TRBJ2-3, with TRBD2 identical over 9 bases. Germline values: CDR1 SGHDN, CDR2 FVKESK. The V segment lost 5 bases and the J segment 2 bases; nucleotides outside the gene matches: 8. This CDR3 has 16 amino acids. The CDR3 sequence: CASSDGLAGLTDTQYF. The CDR3 DNA is TGTGCCAGCAGCGACGGGCTAGCGGGACTCACAGATACGCAGTATTTT.

Only a few counts were recorded for this clone. With a much larger clone just one base away, this may be a read error. The rearrangement links TRBV12-3 or TRBV12-4 to TRBJ2-7; D possibly uses TRBD1 or TRBD2 (5 bases each). The CDR3 covers 15 residues. For the CDR3, the DNA is TGCGCCAGCAGTTTCGGGGCCATTCACACCTACGAGCAGTACTTC. Protein product: CASSFGAIHTYEQYF.

This clone was detected only a few times. The V call is TRBV2, the J call TRBJ2-7; D gene uncertain. The CDR3 spans 12 residues. The ends were cut back, 6 bases at V and 2 bases at J, with 8 bases in the middle. The germline gives CDR1 SNHLY, CDR2 FYNNEI. The CDR3 nucleotides read TGTGCCAGCAGACAAGACACCTACGAGCAGTACTTC. Translating gives CASRQDTYEQYF.

V usage is TRBV5-1 and J usage is TRBJ2-7; 9 bases fit TRBD2. CDR1 and CDR2 (germline): SGHRS, YFSETQ. The CDR3 is 14 amino acids. CDR3 region: CAISSGGTSYEQYF. In DNA, the CDR3 is TGCGCTATCAGCAGCGGGGGGACCTCCTACGAGCAGTACTTC. The entire variable domain, with the rest obtained from reference TRBV5-1 and TRBJ2-7, is as follows: KAGVTQTPRYLIKTRGQQVTLSCSPISGHRSVSWYQQTPGQGLQFLFEYFSETQRNKGNFPGRFSGRQFSNSRSEMNVSTLELGDSALYLCAISSGGTSYEQYFGPGTRLTVT.

In its sample, this clone was seen a few times. The rearrangement uses TRBV6-1 and TRBJ2-3; D might be TRBD2 (6 bases). Germline V gene data show CDR1 as MNHNS and CDR2 as SASEGT. V lost 7 bases and J 0 bases, leaving 17 bases between the germline ends. This CDR3 region has 16 residues. The CDR3 region has the DNA TGTGCCAGCATAGGGCTCCCGGGGGTTAGCACAGATACGCAGTATTTT. It yields the protein CASIGLPGVSTDTQYF.

The genes are TRBV5-6 and TRBJ1-6, with a possible D match to TRBD1 (5 bases). The V gene lost 4 bases and the J gene lost 12 bases, with 17 bases spanning the gap. The CDR3 is made up of 14 amino acids. CDR1 is SGHDT, CDR2 YYEEEE, per germline. CDR3 amino acids: CASSVTVAVGPLHF. The CDR3 bases are TGTGCCAGCAGCGTGACAGTTGCTGTGGGACCCCTCCACTTT.

This clone was seen ten or more times. Other DNA sequences in the sample encode the same CDR3. This chain connects TRBV11-3 to TRBJ2-1, with D possibly matching TRBD1 (5 bases). This CDR3 region has 13 residues. Trimming left V 1 base short and J 10 bases short, with 11 bases between. CDR1 is SGHNT, CDR2 YENEEA, per germline. The CDR3 DNA reads TGTGCCAGCAGCTTAGTAAGGGGTTTAGAGCAGTTCTTC. It yields the protein CASSLVRGLEQFF.

This chain connects TRBV11-2 to TRBJ2-1, with D maybe TRBD2 (5 bases). In germline, CDR1 is SGHAT, CDR2 FQNNGV. With 4 bases removed from V and 8 bases from J, the gap between germline ends came to 9 bases. This CDR3 comprises 12 residues. The CDR3: CASSSSLDEQFF. Here the CDR3 DNA reads TGTGCCAGCAGCTCATCACTAGATGAGCAGTTCTTC. The complete variable domain, with remaining parts taken from reference TRBV11-2 and TRBJ2-1, reads EAGVAQSPRYKIIEKRQSVAFWCNPISGHATLYWYQQILGQGPKLLIQFQNNGVVDDSQLPKDRFSAERLKGVDSTLKIQPAKLEDSAVYLCASSSSLDEQFFGPGTRLTVL.

This clone was detected ten times or more. This rearrangement joins TRBV18 to TRBJ1-5, with D maybe TRBD1 (5 bases). There are 14 residues in the CDR3. Germline values: CDR1 KGHSH, CDR2 LQKENI. Trimming removed 1 base at V and 9 bases at J, with 13 bases between. In DNA form, the CDR3 reads TGTGCCAGCTCACCACAGGGAGGGGATCGGCCCCAGCATTTT. Encoded protein: CASSPQGGDRPQHF.

In this sample, this clone is medium-sized. The rearrangement links TRBV3-1 to TRBJ2-7; the D is unclear. CDR3 length: 9 amino acids. The V end lost 4 bases, the J end lost 7 bases, and 2 bases lay between the germline ends. CDR1 is LGHDT, CDR2 YNNKEL, per germline (reference sequence). The CDR3 DNA is TGTGCCAGCAGCCGAGAGCAGTACTTC. Translating gives CASSREQYF.

Ten or more counts support this clone. V is TRBV5-4 and J is TRBJ2-7, with a weak D call TRBD1 (6 bases). Trimming took 4 bases from V and 7 from J, leaving 15 bases between them. The CDR3 length is 13 residues. Germline V gives CDR1 SGHNT, CDR2 YYREEE (reference sequence). The CDR3 loop reads CASSLGQTGEQYF. The CDR3 nucleotides read TGTGCCAGCAGCCTCGGACAGACGGGAGAGCAGTACTTC.

At least ten counts were recorded for this clone. The chain links TRBV18 to TRBJ1-4, with TRBD1 as a possible D gene (5 bases). The CDR3 runs 19 residues. Germline CDR1 reads KGHSH; CDR2 reads LQKENI. The V gene lost 0 bases and the J gene lost 5 bases, with 22 bases spanning the gap. The DNA for the CDR3 is TGTGCCAGCTCACCACCGAAAAGTATTGAACAGAGGGGAAATGAAAAACTGTTTTTT. This translates into CASSPPKSIEQRGNEKLFF.

This clone appeared many times. The chain joins TRBV4-1 to TRBJ1-2; D is undetermined. The CDR3 is made up of 14 amino acids. Germline lookup yields CDR1 MGHRA and CDR2 YSYEKL. Between the trimmed V and J ends, which lost 2 bases and 0 bases, there was a span of 7 bases. The DNA for the CDR3 is TGCGCCAGCAGCCAAATCAGAGCTAACTATGGCTACACCTTC. Its translation is CASSQIRANYGYTF.

V is TRBV3-1 and J is TRBJ2-1, with D uncertain. The CDR3 has 17 amino acids. V lost 0 bases to trimming and J lost 3 bases, with 15 bases between them. CDR1 LGHDT and CDR2 YNNKEL come from the germline V gene (reference sequence). The CDR3 DNA sequence: TGTGCCAGCAGCCAAGAGGGGTGTAACAATCGCTACAATGAGCAGTTCTTC. Its translation: CASSQEGCNNRYNEQFF.

This clone was found many times. V and J are TRBV6-2 or TRBV6-3 and TRBJ2-2; 11 bases line up with TRBD1. Looked up from germline, CDR1 is MNHEY and CDR2 is SVGEGT. The trim removed 4 bases at V and 7 bases at J, leaving 5 bases unmatched. This CDR3 contains 15 residues. The CDR3 coding sequence is TGTGCCAGCAGTTCGGGACAGGGGGGGCTCGGGGAGCTGTTTTTT. Translation gives CASSSGQGGLGELFF.

Sample share makes this clone medium-sized. V and J are TRBV11-2 and TRBJ1-3; D might be TRBD1 (5 bases). The CDR3 has 14 amino acids. V dropped 5 bases and J dropped 0 bases, with 8 bases sitting between them. Germline V CDR1 and CDR2: SGHAT, FQNNGV. CDR3 DNA sequence: TGTGCCAGCAGCCCGGGGGGCTCTGGAAACACCATATATTTT. The encoded protein is CASSPGGSGNTIYF.

In this sample, this clone turned up many times. V is TRBV12-3 or TRBV12-4 and J is TRBJ2-1; weak D call: TRBD2 (5 bases). The V and J ends lost 3 bases and 6 bases respectively, with 12 bases between them. The CDR3 is 14 residues long. DNA for the CDR3: TGTGCCAGCAGTTTTACCGTCAGCGGCAATGAGCAGTTCTTC. Translating gives CASSFTVSGNEQFF.

This clone was seen many times. The chain is built from TRBV29-1 and TRBJ2-7; maybe TRBD1 (6 bases). Germline CDR1 and CDR2: SQVTM and ANQGSEA. The CDR3 extends over 14 amino acids. V was pared by 6 bases and J by 2 bases, with 17 bases between. The CDR3 DNA is TGCAGCGTGGCCTATGGTGCAGGGGCCTACGAGCAGTACTTC. It yields the protein CSVAYGAGAYEQYF.

In this sample, this clone turned up many times. The V gene is TRBV4-2, the J gene TRBJ2-2; D might be TRBD1 (6 bases). Trimming pared 0 bases from V and 4 bases from J, leaving 9 bases between. This CDR3 spans 15 amino acids. Germline V CDR1 and CDR2: LGHNA, YNFKEQ. The CDR3 protein is CASSQDLGGTGELFF. The CDR3 nucleotides are TGTGCCAGCAGCCAAGATCTAGGGGGCACCGGGGAGCTGTTTTTT.

This clone showed up many times. The chain has TRBV20-1 and TRBJ2-2; 8 bases agree with TRBD2. The length of the CDR3 is 16 residues. CDR1 is DFQATT, CDR2 SNEGSKA, per germline (reference sequence). The V segment lost 0 bases and the J segment 3 bases; nucleotides outside the gene matches: 6. The chain's CDR3 is CSARDARGGDTGELFF. CDR3 coding DNA: TGCAGTGCTAGAGATGCCCGGGGGGGTGACACCGGGGAGCTGTTTTTT.

This clone appeared many times. Other DNA sequences from this sample encode an identical CDR3 as well. The chain uses TRBV6-4 and TRBJ2-2; D remains ambiguous. Trimming removed 7 bases at V and 1 base at J, with 10 bases between. The CDR3 contains 14 residues. The germline V gene has CDR1 MRHNA and CDR2 SNTAGT. The CDR3: CASKQLGNTGELFF. DNA of the CDR3: TGTGCCAGCAAGCAATTGGGGAACACCGGGGAGCTGTTTTTT.

There are many counts of this clone. V is TRBV20-1 and J is TRBJ2-1; the match to TRBD2 covers 8 bases. The V gene end was trimmed by 3 bases and the J gene end by 7 bases; junction bases not matched to a gene: 14. The CDR3 is made up of 16 amino acids. Per germline, CDR1 DFQATT and CDR2 SNEGSKA (reference sequence). For the CDR3, the DNA is TGCAGTGCTAGGCCAATGGGACTAGAGATCGGGAATGAGCAGTTCTTC. Residues: CSARPMGLEIGNEQFF.